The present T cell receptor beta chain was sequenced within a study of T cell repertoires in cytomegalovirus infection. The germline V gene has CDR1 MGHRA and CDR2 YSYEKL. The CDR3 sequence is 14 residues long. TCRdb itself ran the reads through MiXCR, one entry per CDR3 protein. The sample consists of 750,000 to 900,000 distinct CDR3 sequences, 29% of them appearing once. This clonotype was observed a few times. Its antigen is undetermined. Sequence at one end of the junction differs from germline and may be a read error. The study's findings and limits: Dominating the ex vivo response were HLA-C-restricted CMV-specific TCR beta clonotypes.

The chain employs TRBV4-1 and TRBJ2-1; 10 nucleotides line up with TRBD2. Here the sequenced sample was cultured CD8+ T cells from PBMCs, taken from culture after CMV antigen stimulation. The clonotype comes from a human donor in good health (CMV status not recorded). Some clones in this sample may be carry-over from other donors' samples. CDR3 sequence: CASSHTTSGTVQGF. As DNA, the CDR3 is TGCGCCAGCAGCCACACAACTAGCGGGACGGTACAGGGGTTC.